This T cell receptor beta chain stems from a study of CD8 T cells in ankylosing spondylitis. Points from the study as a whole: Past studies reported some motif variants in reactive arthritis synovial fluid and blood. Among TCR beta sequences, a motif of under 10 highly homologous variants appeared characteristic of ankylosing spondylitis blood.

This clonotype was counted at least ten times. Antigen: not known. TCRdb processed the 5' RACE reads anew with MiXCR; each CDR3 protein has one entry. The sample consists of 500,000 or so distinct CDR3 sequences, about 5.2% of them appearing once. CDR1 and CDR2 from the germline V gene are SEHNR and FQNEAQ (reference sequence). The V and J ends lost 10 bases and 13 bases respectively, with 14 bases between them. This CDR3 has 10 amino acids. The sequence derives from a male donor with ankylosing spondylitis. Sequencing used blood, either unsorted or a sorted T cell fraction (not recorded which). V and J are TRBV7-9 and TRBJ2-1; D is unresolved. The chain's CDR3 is CAISPRDQFF. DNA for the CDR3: TGTGCCATCTCCCCAAGGGATCAGTTCTTC. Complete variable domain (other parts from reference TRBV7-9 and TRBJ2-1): DTGVSQNPRHKITKRGQNVTFRCDPISEHNRLYWYRQTLGQGPEFLTYFQNEAQLEKSRLLSDRFSAERPKGSFSTLEIQRTEQGDSAMYLCAISPRDQFFGPGTRLTVL.